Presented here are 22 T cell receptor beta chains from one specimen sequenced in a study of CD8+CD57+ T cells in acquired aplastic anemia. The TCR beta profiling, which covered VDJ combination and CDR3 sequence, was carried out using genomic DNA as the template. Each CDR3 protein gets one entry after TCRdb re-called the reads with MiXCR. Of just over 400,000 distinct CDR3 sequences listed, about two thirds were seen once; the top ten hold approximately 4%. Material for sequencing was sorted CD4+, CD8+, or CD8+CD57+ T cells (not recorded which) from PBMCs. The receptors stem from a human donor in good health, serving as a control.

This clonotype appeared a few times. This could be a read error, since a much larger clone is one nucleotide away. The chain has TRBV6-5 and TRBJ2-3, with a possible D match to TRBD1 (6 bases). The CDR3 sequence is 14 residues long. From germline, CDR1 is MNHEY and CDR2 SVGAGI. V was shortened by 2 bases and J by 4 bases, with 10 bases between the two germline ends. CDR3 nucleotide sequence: TGTGCCAGCAGTTACCGGGACATCGCAGATACGCAGTATTTT. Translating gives CASSYRDIADTQYF.

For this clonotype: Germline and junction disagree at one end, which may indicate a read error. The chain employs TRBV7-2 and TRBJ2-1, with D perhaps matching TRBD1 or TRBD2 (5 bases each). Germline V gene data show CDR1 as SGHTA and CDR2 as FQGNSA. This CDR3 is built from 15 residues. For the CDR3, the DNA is TGCGCCAGCAGCCAAGCCGGGACCGGGTCGGGCGAGCAGTTCTTC. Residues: CASSQAGTGSGEQFF.

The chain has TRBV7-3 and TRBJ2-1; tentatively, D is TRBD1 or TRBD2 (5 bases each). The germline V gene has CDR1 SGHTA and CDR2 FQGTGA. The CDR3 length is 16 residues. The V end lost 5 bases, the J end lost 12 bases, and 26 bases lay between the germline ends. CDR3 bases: TGTGCCAGCAGCCGTGAGCGTCTAGCTGGGGGTGCTGCGCAGTTCTTC. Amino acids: CASSRERLAGGAAQFF.

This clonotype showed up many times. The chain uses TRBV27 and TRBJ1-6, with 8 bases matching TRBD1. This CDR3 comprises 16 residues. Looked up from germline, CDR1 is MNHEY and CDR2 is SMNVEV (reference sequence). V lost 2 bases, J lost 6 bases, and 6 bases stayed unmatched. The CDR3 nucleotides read TGTGCCAGCAGTTTAGTCGGGACAGGCCTTAATTCACCCCTCCACTTT. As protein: CASSLVGTGLNSPLHF.

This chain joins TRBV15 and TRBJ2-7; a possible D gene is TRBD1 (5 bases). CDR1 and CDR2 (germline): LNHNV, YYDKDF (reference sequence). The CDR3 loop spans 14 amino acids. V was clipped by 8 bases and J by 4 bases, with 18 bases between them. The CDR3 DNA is TGTGCCACCGACAGAAGGGGATCGGCTTACGAGCAGTACTTC. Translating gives CATDRRGSAYEQYF.

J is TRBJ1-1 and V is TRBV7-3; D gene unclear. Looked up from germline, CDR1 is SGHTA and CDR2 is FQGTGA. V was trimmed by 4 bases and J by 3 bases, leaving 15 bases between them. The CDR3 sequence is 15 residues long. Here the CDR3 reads CASSWRTERHTEAFF. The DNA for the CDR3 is TGTGCCAGCAGCTGGCGGACGGAAAGACACACTGAAGCTTTCTTT.

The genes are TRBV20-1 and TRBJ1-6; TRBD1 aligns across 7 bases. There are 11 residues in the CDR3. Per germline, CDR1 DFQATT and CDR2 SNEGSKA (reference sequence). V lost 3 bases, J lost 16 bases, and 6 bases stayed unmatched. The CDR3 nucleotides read TGCAGTGCTAGTGGGACAGAACTACTCCACTTT. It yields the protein CSASGTELLHF.

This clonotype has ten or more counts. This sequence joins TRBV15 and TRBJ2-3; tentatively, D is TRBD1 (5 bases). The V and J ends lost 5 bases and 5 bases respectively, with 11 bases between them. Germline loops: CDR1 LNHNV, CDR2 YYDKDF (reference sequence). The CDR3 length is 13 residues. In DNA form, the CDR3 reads TGTGCCACCAGCGCCCGGACATTAGATACGCAGTATTTT. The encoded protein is CATSARTLDTQYF.

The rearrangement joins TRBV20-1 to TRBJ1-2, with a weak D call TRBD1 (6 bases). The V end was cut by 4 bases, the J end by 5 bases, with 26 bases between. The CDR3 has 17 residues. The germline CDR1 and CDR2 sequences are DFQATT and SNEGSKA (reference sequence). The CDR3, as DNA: TGCAGTGCTACACCCAGGGGCGGCATCTGGGAATGGTATGGCTACACCTTC. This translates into CSATPRGGIWEWYGYTF.

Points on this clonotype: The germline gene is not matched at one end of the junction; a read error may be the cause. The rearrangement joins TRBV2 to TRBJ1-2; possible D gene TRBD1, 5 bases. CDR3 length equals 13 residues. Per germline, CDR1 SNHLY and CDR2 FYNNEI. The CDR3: CASGLSRVNTEAF. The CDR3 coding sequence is TGTGCCAGCGGCTTAAGCAGGGTGAACACTGAAGCTTTC.

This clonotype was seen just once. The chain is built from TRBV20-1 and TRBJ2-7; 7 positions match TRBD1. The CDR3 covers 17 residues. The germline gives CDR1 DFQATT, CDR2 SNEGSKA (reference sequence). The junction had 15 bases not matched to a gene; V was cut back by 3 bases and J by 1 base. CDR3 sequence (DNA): TGCAGTGCTAGCCTACAGGGGCTGTCTATCGTTTCCTACGAGCAGTACTTC. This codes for CSASLQGLSIVSYEQYF.

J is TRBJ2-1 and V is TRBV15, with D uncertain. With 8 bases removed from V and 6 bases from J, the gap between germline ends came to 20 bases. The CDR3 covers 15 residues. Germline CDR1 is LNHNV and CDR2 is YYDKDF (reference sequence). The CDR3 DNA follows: TGTGCCACCGGGTCGACCGTAACAAAGATCAATGAGCAGTTCTTC. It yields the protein CATGSTVTKINEQFF.

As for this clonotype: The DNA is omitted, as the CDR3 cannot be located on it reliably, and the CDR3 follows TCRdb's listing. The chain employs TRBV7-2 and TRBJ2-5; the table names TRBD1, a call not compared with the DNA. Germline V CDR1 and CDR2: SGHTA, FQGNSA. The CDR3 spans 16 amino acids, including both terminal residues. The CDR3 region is CASSYSGYEQYFGQYF.

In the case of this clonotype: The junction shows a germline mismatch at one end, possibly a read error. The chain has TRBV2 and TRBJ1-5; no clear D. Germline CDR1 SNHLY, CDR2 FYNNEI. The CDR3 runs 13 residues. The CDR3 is CASDIRDDQPQRF. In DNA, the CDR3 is TGTGCCAGCGACATACGGGATGATCAGCCCCAGCGTTTT.

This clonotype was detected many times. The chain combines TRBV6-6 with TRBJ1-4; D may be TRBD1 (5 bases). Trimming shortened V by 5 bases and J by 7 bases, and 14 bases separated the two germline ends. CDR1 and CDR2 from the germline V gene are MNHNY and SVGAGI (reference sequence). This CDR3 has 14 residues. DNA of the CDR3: TGTGCCAGCAGTCGAGCCGGGACCGTTGAAAAACTGTTTTTT. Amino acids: CASSRAGTVEKLFF.

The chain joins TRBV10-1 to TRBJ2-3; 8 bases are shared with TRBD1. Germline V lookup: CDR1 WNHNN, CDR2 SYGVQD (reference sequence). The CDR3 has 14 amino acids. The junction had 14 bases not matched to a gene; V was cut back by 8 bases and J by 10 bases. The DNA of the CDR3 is TGCGCCAGCGGCCGGGACAGGCGCTTGGATGCGCAGTATTTT. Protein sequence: CASGRDRRLDAQYF.

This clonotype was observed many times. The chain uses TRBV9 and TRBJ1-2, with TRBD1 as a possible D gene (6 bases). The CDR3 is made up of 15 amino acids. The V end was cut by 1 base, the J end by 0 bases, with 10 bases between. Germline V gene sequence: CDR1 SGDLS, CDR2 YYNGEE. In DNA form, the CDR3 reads TGTGCCAGCAGCGTACTGGACAGCACTAACTATGGCTACACCTTC. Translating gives CASSVLDSTNYGYTF.

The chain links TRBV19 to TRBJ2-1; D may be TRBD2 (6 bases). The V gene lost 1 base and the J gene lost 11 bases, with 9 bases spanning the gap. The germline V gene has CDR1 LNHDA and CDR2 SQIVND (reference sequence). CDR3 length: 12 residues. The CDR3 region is CASSIGGVQQFF. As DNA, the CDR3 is TGTGCCAGTAGTATAGGGGGGGTTCAGCAGTTCTTC.

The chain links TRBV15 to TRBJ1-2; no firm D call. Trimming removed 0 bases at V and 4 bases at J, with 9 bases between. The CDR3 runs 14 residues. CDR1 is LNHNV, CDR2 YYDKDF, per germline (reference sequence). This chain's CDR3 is CATSRDLGIYGYTF. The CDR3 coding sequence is TGTGCCACCAGCAGAGATCTAGGGATCTATGGCTACACCTTC.

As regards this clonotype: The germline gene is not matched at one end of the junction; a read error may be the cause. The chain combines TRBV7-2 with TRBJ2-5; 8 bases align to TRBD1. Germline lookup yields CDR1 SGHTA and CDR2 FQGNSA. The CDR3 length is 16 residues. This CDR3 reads CASTLPGQANQVTQYF. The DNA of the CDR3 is TGTGCCAGCACCCTACCGGGACAGGCTAATCAAGTGACCCAGTACTTC.

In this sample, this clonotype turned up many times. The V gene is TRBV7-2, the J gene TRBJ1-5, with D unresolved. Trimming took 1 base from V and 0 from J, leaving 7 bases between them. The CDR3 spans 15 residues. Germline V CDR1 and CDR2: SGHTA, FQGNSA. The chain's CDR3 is CASSLEQYSNQPQHF. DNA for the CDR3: TGTGCCAGCAGCTTAGAACAATATAGCAATCAGCCCCAGCATTTT.

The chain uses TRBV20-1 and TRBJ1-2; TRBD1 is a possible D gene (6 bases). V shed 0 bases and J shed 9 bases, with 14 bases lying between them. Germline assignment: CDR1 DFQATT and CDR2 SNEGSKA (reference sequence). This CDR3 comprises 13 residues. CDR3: CSARETSGGRYTF. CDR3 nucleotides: TGCAGTGCTAGAGAGACTAGCGGGGGGCGCTACACCTTC.